This entry describes one T cell receptor (beta chain). Its antigen is not identified. Time point in this sample: week 5, during vaccination. All doses held 300 ug of mutant IDH1 20-mer peptide, with topical imiquimod. The trim removed 5 bases at V and 10 bases at J, leaving 9 bases unmatched. This CDR3 comprises 15 residues. The germline V gene encodes CDR1 MNHNS and CDR2 SASEGT. TCRdb keeps only in-frame clones here, not all; method: immunoSEQ multiplex PCR. The repertoire holds fewer than 65,000 clones, with approximately 81% as singletons. This entry is derived from a study of a mutant IDH1 vaccine in newly diagnosed glioma.

The receptor was isolated from a man in his thirties or forties with glioma. Sequenced material: PBMCs, taken from a glioma patient whose treatment included an IDH1 peptide vaccine. The genes are TRBV6-1 and TRBJ1-6; 9 bases agree with TRBD1. For the CDR3, the DNA is TGTGCCAGCAGTAGCCGGGACAGGGCGAGCTCACCCCTCCACTTT. This gives the protein CASSSRDRASSPLHF.